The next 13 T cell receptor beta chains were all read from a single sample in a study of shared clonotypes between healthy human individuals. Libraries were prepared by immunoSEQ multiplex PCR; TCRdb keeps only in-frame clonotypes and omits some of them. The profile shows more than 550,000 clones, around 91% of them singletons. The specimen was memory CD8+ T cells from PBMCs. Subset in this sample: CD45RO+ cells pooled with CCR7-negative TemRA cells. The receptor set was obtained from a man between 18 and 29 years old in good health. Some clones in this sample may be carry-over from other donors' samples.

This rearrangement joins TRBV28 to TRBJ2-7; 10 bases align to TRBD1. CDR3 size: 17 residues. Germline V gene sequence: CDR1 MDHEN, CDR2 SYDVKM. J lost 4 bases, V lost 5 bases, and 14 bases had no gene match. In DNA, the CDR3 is TGTGCCAGCAGTCACCCCGGGACAGGGGATCTCGTTTACGAGCAGTACTTC. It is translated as CASSHPGTGDLVYEQYF.

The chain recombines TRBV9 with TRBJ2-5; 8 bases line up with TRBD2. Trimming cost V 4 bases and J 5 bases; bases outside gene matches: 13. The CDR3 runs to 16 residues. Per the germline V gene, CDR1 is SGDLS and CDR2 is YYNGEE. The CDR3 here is CASSPGGAGAGETQYF. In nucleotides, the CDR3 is TGTGCCAGCAGCCCCGGGGGGGCGGGGGCTGGTGAGACCCAGTACTTC.

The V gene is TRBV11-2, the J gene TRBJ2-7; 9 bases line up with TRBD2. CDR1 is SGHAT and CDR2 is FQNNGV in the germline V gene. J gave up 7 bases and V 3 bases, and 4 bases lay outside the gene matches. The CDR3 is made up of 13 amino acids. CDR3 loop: CASSFGTSWEQYF. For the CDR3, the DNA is TGTGCCAGCAGCTTCGGGACTAGCTGGGAGCAGTACTTC. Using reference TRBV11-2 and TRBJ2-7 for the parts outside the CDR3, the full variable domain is EAGVAQSPRYKIIEKRQSVAFWCNPISGHATLYWYQQILGQGPKLLIQFQNNGVVDDSQLPKDRFSAERLKGVDSTLKIQPAKLEDSAVYLCASSFGTSWEQYFGPGTRLTVT.

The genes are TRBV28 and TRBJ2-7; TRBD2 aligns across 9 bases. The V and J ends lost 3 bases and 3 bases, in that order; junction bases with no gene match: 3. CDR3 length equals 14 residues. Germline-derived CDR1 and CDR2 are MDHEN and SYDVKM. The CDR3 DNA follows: TGTGCCAGCAGTTTGCTAGCGGGAAACTACGAGCAGTACTTC. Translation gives CASSLLAGNYEQYF.

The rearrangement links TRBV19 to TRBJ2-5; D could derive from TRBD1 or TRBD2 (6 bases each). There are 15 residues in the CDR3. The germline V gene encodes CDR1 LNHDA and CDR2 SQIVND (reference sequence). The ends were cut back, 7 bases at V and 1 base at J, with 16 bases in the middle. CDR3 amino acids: CASNKRGDGQETQYF. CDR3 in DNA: TGTGCCAGTAACAAAAGGGGGGACGGCCAAGAGACCCAGTACTTC. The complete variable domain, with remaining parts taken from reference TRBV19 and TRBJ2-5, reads DGGITQSPKYLFRKEGQNVTLSCEQNLNHDAMYWYRQDPGQGLRLIYYSQIVNDFQKGDIAEGYSVSREKKESFPLTVTSAQKNPTAFYLCASNKRGDGQETQYFGPGTRLLVL.

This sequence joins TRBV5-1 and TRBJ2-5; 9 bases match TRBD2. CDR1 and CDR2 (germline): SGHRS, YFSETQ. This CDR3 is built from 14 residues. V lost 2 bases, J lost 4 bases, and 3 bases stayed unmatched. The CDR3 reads CASSFAGGPETQYF. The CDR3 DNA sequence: TGCGCCAGCAGCTTCGCGGGAGGGCCAGAGACCCAGTACTTC.

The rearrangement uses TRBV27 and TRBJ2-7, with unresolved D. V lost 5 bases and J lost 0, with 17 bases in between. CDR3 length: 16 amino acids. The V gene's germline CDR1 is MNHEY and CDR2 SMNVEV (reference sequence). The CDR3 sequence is CASSPPGSLSSYEQYF. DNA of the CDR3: TGTGCCAGCAGTCCCCCAGGCTCCCTGAGCTCCTACGAGCAGTACTTC.

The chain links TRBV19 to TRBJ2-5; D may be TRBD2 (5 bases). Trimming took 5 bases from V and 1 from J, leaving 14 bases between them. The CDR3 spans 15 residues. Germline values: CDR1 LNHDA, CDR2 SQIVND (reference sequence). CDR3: CASSPRGKGQETQYF. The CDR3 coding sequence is TGTGCCAGTAGTCCTAGAGGGAAGGGCCAAGAGACCCAGTACTTC. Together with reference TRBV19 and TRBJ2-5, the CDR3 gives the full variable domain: DGGITQSPKYLFRKEGQNVTLSCEQNLNHDAMYWYRQDPGQGLRLIYYSQIVNDFQKGDIAEGYSVSREKKESFPLTVTSAQKNPTAFYLCASSPRGKGQETQYFGPGTRLLVL.

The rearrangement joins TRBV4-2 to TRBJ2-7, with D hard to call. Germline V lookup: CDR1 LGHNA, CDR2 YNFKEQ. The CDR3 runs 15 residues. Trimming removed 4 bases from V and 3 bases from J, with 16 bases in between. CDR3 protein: CASSPNNELRYEQYF. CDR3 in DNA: TGTGCCAGCAGCCCCAATAATGAGCTACGCTACGAGCAGTACTTC.

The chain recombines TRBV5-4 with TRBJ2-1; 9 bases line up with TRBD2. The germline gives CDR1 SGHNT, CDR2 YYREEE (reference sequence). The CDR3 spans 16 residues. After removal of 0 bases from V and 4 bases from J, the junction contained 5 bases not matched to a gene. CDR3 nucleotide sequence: TGTGCCAGCAGCTTGGAGGCGGGAGGGCCTTACAATGAGCAGTTCTTC. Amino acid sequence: CASSLEAGGPYNEQFF.

The CDR3: CASSSGLAGESYNEQFF. In nucleotides, the CDR3 is TGTGCCAGCAGTTCCGGACTAGCGGGAGAGTCCTACAATGAGCAGTTCTTC. V is TRBV28 and J is TRBJ2-1, with 13 bases that match TRBD2. The ends lost 4 bases at V and 1 base at J; junction bases unmatched: 4. This CDR3 is 17 amino acids long. Per germline, CDR1 MDHEN and CDR2 SYDVKM.

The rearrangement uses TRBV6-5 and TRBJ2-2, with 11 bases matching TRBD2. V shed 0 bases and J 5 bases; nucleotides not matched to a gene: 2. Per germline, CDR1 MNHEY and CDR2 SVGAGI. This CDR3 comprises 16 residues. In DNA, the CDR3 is TGTGCCAGCAGTTACTCAGGGACTAGCGGAACCGGGGAGCTGTTTTTT. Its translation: CASSYSGTSGTGELFF.

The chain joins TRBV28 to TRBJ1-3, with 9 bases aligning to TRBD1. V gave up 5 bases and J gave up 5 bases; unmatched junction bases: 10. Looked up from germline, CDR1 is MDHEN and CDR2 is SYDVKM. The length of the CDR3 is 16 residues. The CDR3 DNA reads TGTGCCAGCAGTACGGACAGGGGAGGCTTGAGAAACACCATATATTTT. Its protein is CASSTDRGGLRNTIYF. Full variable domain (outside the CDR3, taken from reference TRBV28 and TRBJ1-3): DVKVTQSSRYLVKRTGEKVFLECVQDMDHENMFWYRQDPGLGLRLIYFSYDVKMKEKGDIPEGYSVSREKKERFSLILESASTNQTSMYLCASSTDRGGLRNTIYFGEGSWLTVV.